This T cell receptor beta chain is drawn from a study of tumor and adjacent non-tumor tissue in lung cancer. Study details: Millions of productive TCRbeta reads were obtained per sample on average. General study results and limits: Top 100 clones took a larger repertoire share in normal lung.

No cell sorting was done before RNA was extracted from the tissue. For this clonotype: The antigen is not known. The junction differs from germline at one of its ends, possibly a read error.

The library came from three nested PCR rounds adapted from ARM-PCR protocols. MiXCR, applied by TCRdb to the multiplex PCR reads, yields one record per CDR3 protein. The sample has approximately 70,000 distinct CDR3 sequences; 73% are singletons. This CDR3 comprises 15 residues. Per the germline V gene, CDR1 is DFQATT and CDR2 is SNEGSKA (reference sequence). Input material: lung tumor tissue. The chain combines TRBV20-1 with TRBJ2-3, with no clear D. The TCR was taken from a man in his sixties with non-small cell lung cancer. In DNA form, the CDR3 reads TGCGGTGCTAGAACTTTCGGCCGGACCACAGATGCGCAGTATTTT. This encodes CGARTFGRTTDAQYF.